The rows below give T cell receptor beta chains drawn from one sample of a study of shared clonotypes between healthy human individuals. The method was immunoSEQ multiplex PCR; TCRdb's version includes in-frame clones alone and lacks a portion of them. The sample lists hundreds of thousands of clones; around 78% were seen once. The sequencing sample was made of PBMCs. The receptors originated from a woman between 35 and 50 years old in good health. Some clones in this sample may be carry-over from other donors' samples. Each CDR3 is given with its conserved first and last residue. D genes are given only for firm matches. Size is omitted from some rows. Given values are once, few, many or a class for expanded clones.

abundance,d_gene,v_gene,j_gene,CDR3aa,CDR3nt
.,.,TRBV7-9,TRBJ1-2,CASSPSGSDYGYTF,TGTGCCAGCAGCCCATCGGGTTCAGACTATGGCTACACCTTC
.,TRBD2,TRBV11-2,TRBJ2-7,CASRSPGLASLNSYEQYF,TGTGCCAGCAGGAGTCCGGGACTAGCGTCCTTAAACTCCTACGAGCAGTACTTC
once,TRBD2,TRBV4-2,TRBJ2-4,CASSQDVLAAVTEAKNIQYF,TGTGCCAGCAGCCAAGATGTCCTAGCGGCCGTTACCGAAGCCAAAAACATTCAGTACTTC
once,.,TRBV7-8,TRBJ2-7,CASSLVGGAGPYEQYF,TGTGCCAGCAGCTTAGTGGGGGGGGCGGGCCCTTACGAGCAGTACTTC
.,TRBD1,TRBV10-2,TRBJ2-3,CASSERTGGIDTQYF,TGCGCCAGCAGTGAGAGGACAGGGGGTATAGATACGCAGTATTTT
.,TRBD1,TRBV2,TRBJ1-3,CASSAGTVKGNTIYF,TGTGCCAGCAGCGCCGGGACAGTTAAGGGAAACACCATATATTTT
.,.,TRBV4-2,TRBJ2-7,CASSQDTGEQYF,TGTGCCAGCAGCCAAGATACGGGCGAGCAGTACTTC
once,.,TRBV29-1,TRBJ1-4,CSVEGEKLFF,TGCAGCGTTGAGGGGGAAAAACTGTTTTTT
few,.,TRBV7-2,TRBJ1-2,CASSWLQVYGYTF,TGTGCCAGCAGCTGGTTACAAGTTTATGGCTACACCTTC
many,.,TRBV29-1,TRBJ1-1,CSVERSSSNTEAFF,TGCAGCGTTGAGAGGAGCAGCTCGAACACTGAAGCTTTCTTT
.,.,TRBV27,TRBJ1-5,CASRQLGGKGNQPQHF,TGTGCCAGCAGGCAACTAGGGGGTAAGGGCAATCAGCCCCAGCATTTT
.,TRBD2,TRBV4-3,TRBJ2-3,CASSPSPQAGGGTDTQYF,TGCGCCAGCAGCCCCTCCCCCCAAGCGGGAGGGGGTACAGATACGCAGTATTTT